This TCR beta chain comes out of a study of blood T cell repertoires in COVID-19. The overall study: There were acute and convalescent COVID-19 samples, and they came from the United States, Italy and Spain. The cDNA or gDNA used as material had been derived from T cells, B-cell-depleted T cells, or PBMCs.

In the authors' methods: Estimates of nucleated cell counts were drawn from the amplification of reference gene primers. Only in-frame clones appear in the TCRdb table, and some are missing; sequencing was by immunoSEQ multiplex PCR. From that table come the V and J calls and clone size; the DNA was used to work out D and trimming. The table has 160,000 or so clones, roughly 87% seen once. Regarding this clone: Other DNA sequences within the sample encode an identical CDR3.

V lost 2 bases and J 1 base, leaving 6 bases between the germline ends. This CDR3 has 13 amino acids. Germline V gene data show CDR1 as SGHRS and CDR2 as YFSETQ. The sequenced sample was peripheral blood. The receptor's source is a woman in her fifties or sixties who had recovered from COVID-19. The V gene is TRBV5-1, the J gene TRBJ2-5; possible D gene TRBD1, 5 bases. The CDR3 region is CASSFQGQETQYF. The DNA of the CDR3 is TGCGCCAGCAGCTTTCAGGGCCAAGAGACCCAGTACTTC.